A single sample gave rise to the 6 T cell receptor beta chains below, sequenced in a study of T-cell reconstitution after alpha-beta-depleted transplantation in children. The TCRbeta library incorporated unique molecular identifiers. MiXCR, applied by TCRdb to the PCR reads, yields one record per CDR3 protein. The sample consists of 500,000 to 600,000 distinct CDR3 sequences, 25% to 30% of them appearing once. This sample comprised PBMCs, obtained before TCRalphabeta/CD19-depleted stem cell transplant. These TCRs come from a boy less than two years old with Wiskott-Aldrich syndrome, due to receive a stem cell transplant.

A few counts support this clonotype. This chain connects TRBV7-9 to TRBJ2-3, with D unresolved. V lost 11 bases and J 3 bases, leaving 6 bases between the germline ends. The CDR3 consists of 10 residues. Germline-derived CDR1 and CDR2 are SEHNR and FQNEAQ (reference sequence). The CDR3 nucleotides read TGTGCCGGAAGTACAGATACGCAGTATTTT. Translating it yields CAGSTDTQYF.

The chain recombines TRBV10-3 with TRBJ2-5, with TRBD1 identical over 9 bases. This CDR3 is 14 amino acids long. The trim removed 6 bases at V and 2 bases at J, leaving 4 bases unmatched. The germline V gene encodes CDR1 ENHRY and CDR2 SYGVKD. CDR3 sequence reads: CAIRDGQGQETQYF. In DNA, the CDR3 is TGTGCCATCAGAGATGGACAGGGGCAAGAGACCCAGTACTTC.

This clonotype occurred a few times. The V call is TRBV5-1, the J call TRBJ2-1, with 13 bases lining up with TRBD2. This CDR3 has 18 amino acids. V lost 4 bases and J lost 6; bases outside the gene matches: 13. CDR1 SGHRS and CDR2 YFSETQ come from the germline V gene. For the CDR3, the DNA is TGCGCCAGCAGCCACCTAGGACTAGCGGGAGTATCGGGCAATGAGCAGTTCTTC. Encoded protein: CASSHLGLAGVSGNEQFF. The whole variable domain, filled in from reference TRBV5-1 and TRBJ2-1, reads KAGVTQTPRYLIKTRGQQVTLSCSPISGHRSVSWYQQTPGQGLQFLFEYFSETQRNKGNFPGRFSGRQFSNSRSEMNVSTLELGDSALYLCASSHLGLAGVSGNEQFFGPGTRLTVL.

The chain uses TRBV28 and TRBJ2-7; TRBD1 or TRBD2 may be the D gene (5 bases each). Trimming took 5 bases from V and 2 from J, leaving 19 bases between them. Germline values: CDR1 MDHEN, CDR2 SYDVKM. This CDR3 spans 16 amino acids. CDR3 sequence: CASSQPSGTLAYEQYF. The CDR3 DNA sequence: TGTGCCAGCAGTCAACCGTCCGGGACGCTAGCCTACGAGCAGTACTTC.

The V call is TRBV5-1, the J call TRBJ1-1, with D tentatively TRBD1 (5 bases). The CDR3 has 14 residues. Trimming removed 0 bases at V and 6 bases at J, with 12 bases between. The germline CDR1 and CDR2 sequences are SGHRS and YFSETQ. The CDR3 loop reads CASSLATVRAEAFF. The CDR3, as DNA: TGCGCCAGCAGCTTGGCGACAGTCCGGGCTGAAGCTTTCTTT.

The CDR3 sequence: CSVGRASGSYEQYF. CDR3 nucleotide sequence: TGCAGCGTTGGCCGGGCTAGCGGGAGTTACGAGCAGTACTTC. The chain joins TRBV29-1 to TRBJ2-7, with 10 bases identical to TRBD2. The length of the CDR3 is 14 residues. V dropped 4 bases and J dropped 4; count of bases not matched to a gene: 7. Germline V gene lookup returns CDR1 SQVTM and CDR2 ANQGSEA.